This entry concerns a single T cell receptor beta chain. The record originates from a study of blood T cell repertoires in COVID-19. As processed by the authors: Amplified reference gene primers provided the basis for estimating nucleated cell counts. Generated by immunoSEQ multiplex PCR, the TCRdb table keeps only in-frame clones and is missing some. V and J calls and clone size are those listed in that table; D and trimming were worked out from the DNA. The sample holds some 85,000 clones; roughly 87% are singletons and the top ten take 8.5% to 10%. The receptor's source is a man aged 50 to 60 with acute or convalescent COVID-19. Specimen: peripheral blood.

The CDR3 DNA sequence: TGTGCCAGCAGTCCCGTACATAGCAATCAGCCCCAGCATTTT. It yields the protein CASSPVHSNQPQHF. The rearrangement uses TRBV27 and TRBJ1-5; D is unresolved. Trimming cost V 5 bases and J 0 bases, with 8 bases left between them. The CDR3 consists of 14 residues. Germline V gene sequence: CDR1 MNHEY, CDR2 SMNVEV (reference sequence).